This TCR beta chain was profiled in a study of shared T cell receptors in the human thymus. TCRdb keeps only in-frame clones here, not all; method: immunoSEQ multiplex PCR. The table has 500,000 to 750,000 clones, roughly 88% seen once. This CDR3 is 18 amino acids long. Germline V CDR1 and CDR2: MNHEY, SMNVEV (reference sequence). With 2 bases clipped from V and 6 bases from J, the junction kept 9 bases outside the gene matches. This sample was shared with a second study, whose subject was human thymus T cells. That study reports: The sample donors, healthy Finnish infants, were having corrective surgery for congenital heart defects. Resected material from corrective heart surgery provided the thymus tissue analysed. Blood and thymic repertoires both appeared biased in V and J gene usage. Unrelated individuals reportedly shared highly overlapping thymic TCR repertoires.

The clonotype originates from a boy younger than two with a congenital heart defect. The sequenced sample consisted of thymocytes. The chain carries TRBV27 and TRBJ2-1; 14 bases agree with TRBD2. The CDR3 nucleotides read TGTGCCAGCAGTTTAACGACTAGCGGGAGGGGGCGAAGCAATGAGCAGTTCTTC. Encoded protein: CASSLTTSGRGRSNEQFF.